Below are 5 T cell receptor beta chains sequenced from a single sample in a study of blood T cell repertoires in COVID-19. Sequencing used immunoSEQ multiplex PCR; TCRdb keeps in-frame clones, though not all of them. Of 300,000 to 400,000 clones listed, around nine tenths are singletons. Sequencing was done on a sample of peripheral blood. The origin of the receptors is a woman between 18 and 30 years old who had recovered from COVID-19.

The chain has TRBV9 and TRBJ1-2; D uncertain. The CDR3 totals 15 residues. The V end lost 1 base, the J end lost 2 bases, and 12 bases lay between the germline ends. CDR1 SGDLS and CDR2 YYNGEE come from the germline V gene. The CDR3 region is CASSVSTSGNYGYTF. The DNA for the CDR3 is TGTGCCAGCAGCGTATCAACGTCGGGGAACTATGGCTACACCTTC.

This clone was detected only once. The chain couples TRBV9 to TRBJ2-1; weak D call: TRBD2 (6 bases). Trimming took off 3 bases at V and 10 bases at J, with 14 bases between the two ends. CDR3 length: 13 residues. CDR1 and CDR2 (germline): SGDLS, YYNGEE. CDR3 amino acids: CASSGRLVAEQFF. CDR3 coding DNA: TGTGCCAGCAGCGGCAGACTAGTCGCGGAGCAGTTCTTC.

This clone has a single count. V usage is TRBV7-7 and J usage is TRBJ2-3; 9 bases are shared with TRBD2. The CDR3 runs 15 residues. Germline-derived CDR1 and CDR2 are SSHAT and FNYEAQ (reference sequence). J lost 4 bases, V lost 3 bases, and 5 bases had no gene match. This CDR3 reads CASSLAGGVADTQYF. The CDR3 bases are TGTGCCAGCAGCTTGGCGGGAGGGGTAGCAGATACGCAGTATTTT.

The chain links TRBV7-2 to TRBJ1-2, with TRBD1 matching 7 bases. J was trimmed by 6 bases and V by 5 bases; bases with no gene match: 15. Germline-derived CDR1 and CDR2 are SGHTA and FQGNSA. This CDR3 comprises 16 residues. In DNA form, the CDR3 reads TGTGCCAGCAGCAACCCTGGACAGGTCAAAGACAATGGCTACACCTTC. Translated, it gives CASSNPGQVKDNGYTF.

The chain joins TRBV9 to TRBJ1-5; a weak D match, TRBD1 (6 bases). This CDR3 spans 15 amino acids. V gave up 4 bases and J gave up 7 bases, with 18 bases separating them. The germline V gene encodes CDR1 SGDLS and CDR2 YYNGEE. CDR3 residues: CASSQDSHYLQPQHF. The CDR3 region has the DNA TGTGCCAGCAGCCAGGACAGCCATTACCTGCAGCCCCAGCATTTT.